The 27 T cell receptor beta chains reported below all come from one sample, sequenced in a study of beta chain features in type 1 diabetes. Expressed TCRB transcripts were sequenced after all isolated RNA was converted to cDNA. Profiling relied on immunoSEQ multiplex PCR, and the TCRdb table lists in-frame clones only, not all of them. The sample comprises 350,000 to 450,000 clones, around 15% of which are singletons, and roughly 0.019% rests with the top ten. The sequenced sample was naive CD4+ T cells from blood. These receptors were taken from a young woman in good health.

This rearrangement joins TRBV4-1 to TRBJ2-5; D unresolved. The CDR3 is made up of 14 amino acids. The V and J ends lost 4 bases and 5 bases respectively, with 14 bases between them. Germline V lookup: CDR1 MGHRA, CDR2 YSYEKL. The CDR3 sequence is CASSPGRITETQYF. CDR3 bases: TGCGCCAGCAGCCCAGGAAGGATTACGGAGACCCAGTACTTC.

The rearrangement uses TRBV5-1 and TRBJ2-1; TRBD2 might be the D (6 bases). The CDR3 loop spans 17 amino acids. The V and J ends lost 3 bases and 4 bases respectively, with 20 bases between them. In germline, CDR1 is SGHRS, CDR2 YFSETQ. The CDR3 here is CASSSLRGSGDYNEQFF. The DNA of the CDR3 is TGCGCCAGCAGCTCCCTGAGGGGTAGCGGAGATTACAATGAGCAGTTCTTC.

The rearrangement uses TRBV4-1 and TRBJ2-7; D gene uncertain. V was cut by 8 bases and J by 2 bases, with 19 bases left in between. The CDR3 has 15 residues. The germline gives CDR1 MGHRA, CDR2 YSYEKL. The CDR3, as DNA: TGCGCCAGCGGTTTGAAAGTCGGTTTGACCTACGAGCAGTACTTC. Translated, it gives CASGLKVGLTYEQYF.

The V gene is TRBV6-5, the J gene TRBJ2-7, with 8 nucleotides matching TRBD2. With 8 bases clipped from V and 0 bases from J, the junction kept 9 bases outside the gene matches. CDR3 length: 15 amino acids. Germline V gene sequence: CDR1 MNHEY, CDR2 SVGAGI. The CDR3 reads CASGTLAGNSYEQYF. CDR3 DNA sequence: TGTGCCAGCGGAACCCTAGCGGGTAACTCCTACGAGCAGTACTTC.

V and J are TRBV14 and TRBJ2-3; D possibly corresponds to TRBD1 (7 bases). Germline-derived CDR1 and CDR2 are SGHDN and FVKESK. This CDR3 comprises 16 residues. V shed 4 bases and J shed 6 bases, with 20 bases lying between them. The CDR3 sequence: CASSPYRGGVRDTQYF. The CDR3 DNA follows: TGTGCCAGCAGCCCATACAGGGGAGGTGTTAGGGATACGCAGTATTTT.

This clone was counted between two and nine times. The rearrangement uses TRBV4-2 and TRBJ2-3; 11 nucleotides agree with TRBD2. Germline lookup yields CDR1 LGHNA and CDR2 YNFKEQ. With 2 bases clipped from V and 1 base from J, the junction kept 8 bases outside the gene matches. The CDR3 contains 18 residues. The CDR3 loop reads CASSQLTSSGRGTDTQYF. The CDR3 DNA sequence: TGTGCCAGCAGCCAACTCACCAGTAGCGGGAGGGGCACAGATACGCAGTATTTT.

The gene calls are TRBV14 and TRBJ2-4; TRBD2 is a possible D gene (7 bases). Trimming shortened V by 3 bases and J by 1 base, and 19 bases separated the two germline ends. The germline V gene has CDR1 SGHDN and CDR2 FVKESK. The CDR3 contains 18 residues. The chain's CDR3 is CASSQRVTGRAAKNIQYF. Written as DNA, the CDR3 is TGTGCCAGCAGCCAGCGGGTCACAGGGAGGGCGGCCAAAAACATTCAGTACTTC.

The chain uses TRBV5-1 and TRBJ2-1; TRBD2 might be the D (5 bases). The CDR3 has 14 residues. Trimming took off 2 bases at V and 7 bases at J, with 13 bases between the two ends. Germline CDR1 is SGHRS and CDR2 is YFSETQ. CDR3 residues: CASSFLTIKNEQFF. The CDR3 coding sequence is TGCGCCAGCAGCTTCTTGACTATAAAGAATGAGCAGTTCTTC.

The V call is TRBV30, the J call TRBJ2-2; D is perhaps TRBD1 (6 bases). This CDR3 comprises 14 residues. Per germline, CDR1 GTSNPN and CDR2 SVGIG (reference sequence). Trimming removed 4 bases at V and 5 bases at J, with 14 bases between. This CDR3 reads CAWNTLRGTGELFF. CDR3 nucleotides: TGTGCCTGGAACACACTCAGGGGTACCGGGGAGCTGTTTTTT. Variable domain in full (rest from reference TRBV30 and TRBJ2-2): SQTIHQWPATLVQPVGSPLSLECTVEGTSNPNLYWYRQAAGRGLQLLFYSVGIGQISSEVPQNLSASRPQDRQFILSSKKLLLSDSGFYLCAWNTLRGTGELFFGEGSRLTVL.

The chain links TRBV28 to TRBJ2-1, with D perhaps TRBD1 (5 bases). Trimming cost V 4 bases and J 6 bases, with 10 bases left between them. This CDR3 has 13 residues. Germline V lookup: CDR1 MDHEN, CDR2 SYDVKM. DNA of the CDR3: TGTGCCAGCAGTTCTCAGGGTCCCAATGAGCAGTTCTTC. This gives the protein CASSSQGPNEQFF.

A few counts support this clone. V and J are TRBV6-6 and TRBJ1-5; D ambiguous. Germline V gene data show CDR1 as MNHNY and CDR2 as SVGAGI (reference sequence). V was pared by 2 bases and J by 6 bases, with 5 bases between. The CDR3 loop spans 12 amino acids. The CDR3 sequence is CASSYEGQPQHF. DNA of the CDR3: TGTGCCAGCAGTTACGAGGGTCAGCCCCAGCATTTT.

This rearrangement joins TRBV7-9 to TRBJ2-7; 7 bases map to TRBD1. Germline values: CDR1 SEHNR, CDR2 FQNEAQ (reference sequence). J was trimmed by 3 bases and V by 5 bases; bases with no gene match: 16. There are 17 residues in the CDR3. The CDR3 protein is CASSGEYGTADNYEQYF. The CDR3 DNA reads as TGTGCCAGCAGCGGCGAATACGGGACAGCAGATAACTACGAGCAGTACTTC.

This clone was counted only a few times. V is TRBV28 and J is TRBJ2-5, with 8 bases matching TRBD1. CDR1 and CDR2 from the germline V gene are MDHEN and SYDVKM. V lost 8 bases, J lost 4 bases, and 12 bases stayed unmatched. The CDR3 covers 15 residues. For the CDR3, the DNA is TGTGCCAGCGGAGAGGCAGGGGGCGCGGTAGAGACCCAGTACTTC. This translates into CASGEAGGAVETQYF.

This clone appeared a few times. J is TRBJ1-2 and V is TRBV5-1, with a weak D call TRBD1 (5 bases). The CDR3 sequence is 15 residues long. CDR1 is SGHRS, CDR2 YFSETQ, per germline. The germline V and J ends were trimmed by 0 bases and 7 bases, with 16 bases remaining between them. The chain's CDR3 is CASSLAGGEIGGYTF. CDR3 in DNA: TGCGCCAGCAGCTTGGCTGGAGGGGAAATTGGTGGCTACACCTTC.

This chain uses TRBV7-9 with TRBJ2-1, with D possibly being TRBD1 (5 bases). Germline V gene data show CDR1 as SEHNR and CDR2 as FQNEAQ (reference sequence). V shed 1 base and J shed 6 bases, with 10 bases lying between them. The CDR3 covers 14 residues. The CDR3 DNA follows: TGTGCCAGCAGCTTAGGCTTCAGGGCCAATGAGCAGTTCTTC. This encodes CASSLGFRANEQFF. The full variable domain, completed using reference TRBV7-9 and TRBJ2-1, is DTGVSQNPRHKITKRGQNVTFRCDPISEHNRLYWYRQTLGQGPEFLTYFQNEAQLEKSRLLSDRFSAERPKGSFSTLEIQRTEQGDSAMYLCASSLGFRANEQFFGPGTRLTVL.

This clone has a single count. The chain joins TRBV2 to TRBJ1-1; 7 positions match TRBD1. Per the germline V gene, CDR1 is SNHLY and CDR2 is FYNNEI. There are 15 residues in the CDR3. The junction had 8 bases not matched to a gene; V was cut back by 6 bases and J by 1 base. The CDR3 nucleotides are TGTGCCAGCAGGGGGCACAGGGGTCAGAACACTGAAGCTTTCTTT. This translates into CASRGHRGQNTEAFF.

CDR3 DNA sequence: TGTGCCTGGGGTCGTGGAGGGGCCTACAATGAGCAGTTCTTC. This translates into CAWGRGGAYNEQFF. The chain uses TRBV30 and TRBJ2-1; possible D gene TRBD2, 6 bases. Deletions cut 5 bases from V and 2 bases from J, with 13 bases between. CDR1 and CDR2 from the germline V gene are GTSNPN and SVGIG (reference sequence). This CDR3 comprises 14 residues.

This clone occurred a few times. The V and J genes are TRBV29-1 and TRBJ1-5, with 8 bases lining up with TRBD1. The ends lost 4 bases at V and 5 bases at J; junction bases unmatched: 7. Per germline, CDR1 SQVTM and CDR2 ANQGSEA. CDR3 size: 14 residues. Here the CDR3 DNA reads TGCAGCGTTGCCCGACAGGGGAAGGATCAGCCCCAGCATTTT. It codes for CSVARQGKDQPQHF.

The J gene is TRBJ2-3, the V gene TRBV5-1; TRBD1 agrees at 9 bases. CDR3 size: 15 residues. Germline V gene data show CDR1 as SGHRS and CDR2 as YFSETQ. With 4 bases clipped from V and 2 bases from J, the junction kept 5 bases outside the gene matches. CDR3 nucleotide sequence: TGCGCCAGCAGCCCGGGACAGGGCAACACAGATACGCAGTATTTT. This translates into CASSPGQGNTDTQYF.

A few counts support this clone. The J gene is TRBJ2-5, the V gene TRBV11-2; D might be TRBD2 (5 bases). From germline, CDR1 is SGHAT and CDR2 FQNNGV. V was cut by 2 bases and J by 2 bases, with 15 bases left in between. CDR3 length equals 16 residues. CDR3 nucleotide sequence: TGTGCCAGCAGCTTAATAGCTAGCCCCAAGCAAGAGACCCAGTACTTC. Its protein product is CASSLIASPKQETQYF.

V is TRBV30 and J is TRBJ2-6, with TRBD1 identical over 11 bases. CDR1 GTSNPN and CDR2 SVGIG come from the germline V gene (reference sequence). The CDR3 covers 18 residues. Trimming took 2 bases from V and 0 from J; bases not matched to a gene: 6. The CDR3 sequence is CAWSRGQGGSSGANVLTF. Here the CDR3 DNA reads TGTGCCTGGAGTAGGGGACAGGGGGGATCCTCTGGGGCCAACGTCCTGACTTTC.

This clone was counted between two and nine times. This sequence joins TRBV5-1 and TRBJ2-6, with TRBD1 identical over 7 bases. V trimming: 1 base; J trimming: 1 base; junction bases outside the gene matches: 5. Germline V gene lookup returns CDR1 SGHRS and CDR2 YFSETQ. The CDR3 runs to 17 residues. The CDR3 loop reads CASSLQGGGSGANVLTF. Written as DNA, the CDR3 is TGCGCCAGCAGCTTGCAAGGGGGCGGTTCTGGGGCCAACGTCCTGACTTTC.

V gene TRBV27 combines with J gene TRBJ2-3; no reliable D call. Trimming left V 2 bases short and J 6 bases short, with 9 bases between. The CDR3 covers 13 residues. Looked up from germline, CDR1 is MNHEY and CDR2 is SMNVEV (reference sequence). This CDR3 reads CASSLLVSDTQYF. The CDR3 DNA reads TGTGCCAGCAGTTTACTAGTATCGGATACGCAGTATTTT.

This clone was found a few times. This sequence joins TRBV7-2 and TRBJ2-7, with TRBD2 identical over 9 bases. After removal of 1 base from V and 3 bases from J, the junction contained 7 bases not matched to a gene. The CDR3 runs 16 residues. The V gene's germline CDR1 is SGHTA and CDR2 FQGNSA. In DNA, the CDR3 is TGTGCCAGCAGCTTAGGTGGCGGGAGGGCCGGCTACGAGCAGTACTTC. Its protein product is CASSLGGGRAGYEQYF.

This clone has more than one count but fewer than ten. This chain uses TRBV28 with TRBJ1-5; 7 positions agree with TRBD1. The CDR3 is 15 residues long. Trimming at V came to 7 bases and at J to 6 bases, leaving 12 bases not matched to a gene. CDR1 is MDHEN and CDR2 is SYDVKM in the germline V gene. The CDR3 DNA sequence: TGTGCCAGCATCTCATTGACAGGGATCCGTCAGCCCCAGCATTTT. It encodes CASISLTGIRQPQHF. Based on the CDR3 plus reference TRBV28 and TRBJ1-5, the full variable domain is DVKVTQSSRYLVKRTGEKVFLECVQDMDHENMFWYRQDPGLGLRLIYFSYDVKMKEKGDIPEGYSVSREKKERFSLILESASTNQTSMYLCASISLTGIRQPQHFGDGTRLSIL.

The CDR3 region is CSVEDRSFYNEQFF. CDR3 nucleotide sequence: TGCAGCGTTGAAGACAGGTCATTCTACAATGAGCAGTTCTTC. V is TRBV29-1 and J is TRBJ2-1, with D unclear. The CDR3 covers 14 residues. CDR1 and CDR2 (germline): SQVTM, ANQGSEA. The V end lost 0 bases, the J end lost 3 bases, and 9 bases lay between the germline ends.

The chain couples TRBV12-5 to TRBJ2-1; D perhaps matches TRBD2 (6 bases). The CDR3 sequence is 13 residues long. Germline loops: CDR1 LGHNT, CDR2 FRNRAP. Trimming took off 8 bases at V and 2 bases at J, with 10 bases between the two ends. The CDR3 DNA reads TGTGCTAGTAGGGCTAGCGCCTACAATGAGCAGTTCTTC. Protein: CASRASAYNEQFF.